This T cell receptor (beta chain) was identified in a study of T cell changes during pregnancy in multiple sclerosis. The table came from immunoSEQ multiplex PCR; TCRdb's copy has only in-frame clones and leaves some out. The repertoire holds 75,000 to 80,000 clones, with just over 90% as singletons. In germline, CDR1 is SNHLY, CDR2 FYNNEI. The V and J ends lost 8 bases and 6 bases, in that order; junction bases with no gene match: 8. The CDR3 sequence is 15 residues long. The chain recombines TRBV2 with TRBJ2-2, with 11 nucleotides matching TRBD1. This material consisted of peripheral blood, taken in the second trimester of pregnancy. This TCR was sampled from a female donor in good health, enrolled as a control in a pregnancy study. In nucleotides, the CDR3 is TGTGCCAGCTCGATCGGGACAGGGGGACCCGGGGAGCTGTTTTTT. Translation: CASSIGTGGPGELFF.